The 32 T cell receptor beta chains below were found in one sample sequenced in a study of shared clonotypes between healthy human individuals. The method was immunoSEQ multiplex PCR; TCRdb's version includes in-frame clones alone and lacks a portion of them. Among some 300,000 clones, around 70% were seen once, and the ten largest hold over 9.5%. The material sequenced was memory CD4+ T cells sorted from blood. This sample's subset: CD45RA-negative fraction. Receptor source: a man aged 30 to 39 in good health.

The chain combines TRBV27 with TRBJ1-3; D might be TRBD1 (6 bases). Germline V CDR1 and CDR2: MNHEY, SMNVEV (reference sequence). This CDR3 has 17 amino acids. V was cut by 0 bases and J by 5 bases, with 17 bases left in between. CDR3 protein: CASSLSLSMGGRNTIYF. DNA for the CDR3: TGTGCCAGCAGTTTATCGCTTTCCATGGGGGGCAGAAACACCATATATTTT.

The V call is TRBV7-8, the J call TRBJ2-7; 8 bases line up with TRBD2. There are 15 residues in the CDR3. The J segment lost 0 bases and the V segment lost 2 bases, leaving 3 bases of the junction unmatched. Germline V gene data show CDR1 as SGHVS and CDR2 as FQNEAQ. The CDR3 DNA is TGTGCCAGCAGCTTACGGGAGGGGAGCTCCTACGAGCAGTACTTC. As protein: CASSLREGSSYEQYF.

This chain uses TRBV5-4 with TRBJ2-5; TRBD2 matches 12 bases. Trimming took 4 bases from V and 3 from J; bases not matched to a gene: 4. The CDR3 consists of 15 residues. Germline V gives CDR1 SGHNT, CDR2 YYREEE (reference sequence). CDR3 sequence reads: CASSPRLAGEETQYF. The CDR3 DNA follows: TGTGCCAGCAGCCCCCGACTAGCGGGAGAAGAGACCCAGTACTTC.

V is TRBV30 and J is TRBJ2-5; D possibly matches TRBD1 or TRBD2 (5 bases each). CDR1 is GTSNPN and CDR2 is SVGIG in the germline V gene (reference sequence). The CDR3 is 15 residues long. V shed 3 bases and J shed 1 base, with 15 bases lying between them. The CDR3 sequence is CAWRQGTDFQETQYF. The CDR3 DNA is TGTGCCTGGAGACAAGGGACGGACTTCCAAGAGACCCAGTACTTC.

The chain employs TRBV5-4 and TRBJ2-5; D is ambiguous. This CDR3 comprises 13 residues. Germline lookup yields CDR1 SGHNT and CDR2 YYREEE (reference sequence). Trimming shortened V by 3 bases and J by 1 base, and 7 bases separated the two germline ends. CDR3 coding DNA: TGTGCCAGCAGCTCCCGGGTCCAAGAGACCCAGTACTTC. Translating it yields CASSSRVQETQYF.

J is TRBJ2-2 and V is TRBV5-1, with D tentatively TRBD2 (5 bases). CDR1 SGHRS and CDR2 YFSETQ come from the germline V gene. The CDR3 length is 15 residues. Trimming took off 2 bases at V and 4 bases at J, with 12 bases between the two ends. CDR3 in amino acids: CASSLAERSTGELFF. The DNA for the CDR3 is TGCGCCAGCAGCTTAGCGGAACGGTCCACCGGGGAGCTGTTTTTT.

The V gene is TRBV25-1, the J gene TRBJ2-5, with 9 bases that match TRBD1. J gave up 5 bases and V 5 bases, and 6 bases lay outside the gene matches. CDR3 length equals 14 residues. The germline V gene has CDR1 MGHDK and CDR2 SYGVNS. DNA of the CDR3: TGTGCCAGCAGTTCTGGGACAGGGTTTGAGACCCAGTACTTC. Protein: CASSSGTGFETQYF.

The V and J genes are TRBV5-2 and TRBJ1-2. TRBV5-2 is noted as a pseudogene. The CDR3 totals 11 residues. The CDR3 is CARRKTYGYTF. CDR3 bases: TGTGCCAGACGAAAGACCTATGGCTACACCTTC.

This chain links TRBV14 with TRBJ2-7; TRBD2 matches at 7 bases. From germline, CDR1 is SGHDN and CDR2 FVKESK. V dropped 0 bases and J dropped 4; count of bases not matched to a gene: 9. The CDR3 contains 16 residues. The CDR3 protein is CASSQDWASGSYEQYF. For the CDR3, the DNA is TGTGCCAGCAGCCAAGATTGGGCTAGCGGCAGTTACGAGCAGTACTTC.

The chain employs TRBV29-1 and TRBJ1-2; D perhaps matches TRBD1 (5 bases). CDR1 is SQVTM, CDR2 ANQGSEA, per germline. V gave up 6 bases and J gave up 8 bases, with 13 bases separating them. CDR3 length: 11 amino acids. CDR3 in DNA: TGCAGCGTGGACATCTCTCCGGGCTACACCTTC. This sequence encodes CSVDISPGYTF. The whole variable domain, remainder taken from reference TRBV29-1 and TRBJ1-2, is SAVISQKPSRDICQRGTSLTIQCQVDSQVTMMFWYRQQPGQSLTLIATANQGSEATYESGFVIDKFPISRPNLTFSTLTVSNMSPEDSSIYLCSVDISPGYTFGSGTRLTVV.

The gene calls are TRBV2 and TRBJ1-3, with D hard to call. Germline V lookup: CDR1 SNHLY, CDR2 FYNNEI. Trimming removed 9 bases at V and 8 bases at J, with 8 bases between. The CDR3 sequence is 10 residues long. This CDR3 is CASSSDTIYF. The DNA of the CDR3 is TGTGCCAGTTCCTCGGACACCATATATTTT.

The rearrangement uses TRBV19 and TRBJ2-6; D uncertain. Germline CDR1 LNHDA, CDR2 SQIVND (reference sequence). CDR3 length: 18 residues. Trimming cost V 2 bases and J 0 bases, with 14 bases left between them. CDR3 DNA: TGTGCCAGTAGTATATCAGCACTCCCAATCTCTGGGGCCAACGTCCTGACTTTC. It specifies CASSISALPISGANVLTF.

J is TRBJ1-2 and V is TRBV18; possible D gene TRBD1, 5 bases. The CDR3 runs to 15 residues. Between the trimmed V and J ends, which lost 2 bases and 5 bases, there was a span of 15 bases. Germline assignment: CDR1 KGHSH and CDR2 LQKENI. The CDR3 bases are TGTGCCAGCTCACCAAAGGGAACAGGCCATTATGGCTACACCTTC. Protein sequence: CASSPKGTGHYGYTF.

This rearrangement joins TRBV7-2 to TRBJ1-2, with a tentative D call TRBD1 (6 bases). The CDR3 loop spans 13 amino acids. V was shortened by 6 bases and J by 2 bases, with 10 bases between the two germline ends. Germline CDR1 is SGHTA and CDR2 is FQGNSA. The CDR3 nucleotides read TGTGCCAGCAGACGAACAGGGAACTATGGCTACACCTTC. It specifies CASRRTGNYGYTF.

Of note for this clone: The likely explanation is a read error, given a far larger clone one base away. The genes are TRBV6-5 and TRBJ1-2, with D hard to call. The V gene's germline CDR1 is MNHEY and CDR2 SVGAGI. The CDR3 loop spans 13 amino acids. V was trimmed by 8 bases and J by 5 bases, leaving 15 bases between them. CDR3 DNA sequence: TGTGCCAGCGGCGGGAACAGTCGATATGGCTACACCTTC. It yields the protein CASGGNSRYGYTF.

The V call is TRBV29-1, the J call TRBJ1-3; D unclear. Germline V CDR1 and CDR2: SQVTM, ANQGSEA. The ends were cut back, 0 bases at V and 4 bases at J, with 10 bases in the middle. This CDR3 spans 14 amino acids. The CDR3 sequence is CSVEDPLVGNTIYF. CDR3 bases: TGCAGCGTTGAAGACCCCCTTGTCGGAAACACCATATATTTT.

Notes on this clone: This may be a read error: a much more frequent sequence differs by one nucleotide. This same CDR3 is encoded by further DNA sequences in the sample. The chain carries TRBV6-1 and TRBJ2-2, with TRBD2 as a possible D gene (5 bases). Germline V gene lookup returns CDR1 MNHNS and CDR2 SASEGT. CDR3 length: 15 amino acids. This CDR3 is CASSEAWSHTGELFF. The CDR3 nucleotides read TGTGCCAGCAGTGAAGCGTGGTCTCACACCGGGGAGCTATTTTTT.

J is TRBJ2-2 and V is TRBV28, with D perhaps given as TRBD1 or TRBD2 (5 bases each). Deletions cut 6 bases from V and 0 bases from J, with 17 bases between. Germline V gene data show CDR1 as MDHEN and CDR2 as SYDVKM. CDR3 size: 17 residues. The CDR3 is CASSPPTGRANTGELFF. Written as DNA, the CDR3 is TGTGCCAGCAGCCCCCCAACGGGGCGAGCGAACACCGGGGAGCTGTTTTTT.

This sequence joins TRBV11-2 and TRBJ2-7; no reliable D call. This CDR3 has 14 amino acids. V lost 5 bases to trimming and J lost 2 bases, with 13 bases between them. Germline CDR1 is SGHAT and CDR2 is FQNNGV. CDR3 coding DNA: TGTGCCAGCAGCGTAGCCGGGCCTACCTACGAGCAGTACTTC. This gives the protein CASSVAGPTYEQYF. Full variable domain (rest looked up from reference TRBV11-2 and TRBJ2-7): EAGVAQSPRYKIIEKRQSVAFWCNPISGHATLYWYQQILGQGPKLLIQFQNNGVVDDSQLPKDRFSAERLKGVDSTLKIQPAKLEDSAVYLCASSVAGPTYEQYFGPGTRLTVT.

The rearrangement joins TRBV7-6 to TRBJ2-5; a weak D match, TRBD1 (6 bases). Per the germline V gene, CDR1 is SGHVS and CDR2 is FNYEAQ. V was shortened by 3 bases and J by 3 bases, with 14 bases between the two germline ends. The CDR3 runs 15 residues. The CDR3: CASSFGSDSEETQYF. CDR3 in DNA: TGTGCCAGCAGCTTTGGATCGGACAGCGAAGAGACCCAGTACTTC.

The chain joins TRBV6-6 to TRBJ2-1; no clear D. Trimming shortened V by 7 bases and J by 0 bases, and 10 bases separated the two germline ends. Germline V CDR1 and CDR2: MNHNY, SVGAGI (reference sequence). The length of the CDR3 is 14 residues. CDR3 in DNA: TGTGCCAGCAAAACTGCGCACTCCTACAATGAGCAGTTCTTC. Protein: CASKTAHSYNEQFF.

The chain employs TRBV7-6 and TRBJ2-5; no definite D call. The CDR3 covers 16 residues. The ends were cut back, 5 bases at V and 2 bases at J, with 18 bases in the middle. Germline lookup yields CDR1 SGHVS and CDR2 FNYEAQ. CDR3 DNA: TGTGCCAGCAGCACCCTGCCTGCGGTTACACAAGAGACCCAGTACTTC. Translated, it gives CASSTLPAVTQETQYF.

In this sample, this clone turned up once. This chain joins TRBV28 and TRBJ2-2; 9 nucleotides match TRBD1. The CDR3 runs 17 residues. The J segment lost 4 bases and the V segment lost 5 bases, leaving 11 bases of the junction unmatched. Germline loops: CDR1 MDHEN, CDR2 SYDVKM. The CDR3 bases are TGTGCCAGCAGTCCCTGGAGGGGACAGGGATTCACCGGGGAGCTGTTTTTT. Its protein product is CASSPWRGQGFTGELFF. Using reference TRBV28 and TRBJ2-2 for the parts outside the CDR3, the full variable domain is DVKVTQSSRYLVKRTGEKVFLECVQDMDHENMFWYRQDPGLGLRLIYFSYDVKMKEKGDIPEGYSVSREKKERFSLILESASTNQTSMYLCASSPWRGQGFTGELFFGEGSRLTVL.

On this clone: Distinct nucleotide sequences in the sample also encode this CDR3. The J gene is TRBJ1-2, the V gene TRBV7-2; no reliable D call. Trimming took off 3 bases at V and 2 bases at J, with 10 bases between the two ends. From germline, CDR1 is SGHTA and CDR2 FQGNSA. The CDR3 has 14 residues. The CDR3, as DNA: TGTGCCAGCAGCTTGAGCGGCCAGAACTATGGCTACACCTTC. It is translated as CASSLSGQNYGYTF.

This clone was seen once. The CDR3 DNA follows: TGTGCCAGCAGCTCCATCAGGGGGAATACAGATACGCAGTATTTT. Amino acids: CASSSIRGNTDTQYF. The chain uses TRBV7-2 and TRBJ2-3, with 7 nucleotides matching TRBD1. Trimming removed 4 bases from V and 3 bases from J; junction bases left unmatched: 7. The CDR3 covers 15 residues. CDR1 SGHTA and CDR2 FQGNSA come from the germline V gene. Combining the CDR3 with reference TRBV7-2 and TRBJ2-3 gives the whole variable domain GAGVSQSPSNKVTEKGKDVELRCDPISGHTALYWYRQSLGQGLEFLIYFQGNSAPDKSGLPSDRFSAERTGGSVSTLTIQRTQQEDSAVYLCASSSIRGNTDTQYFGPGTRLTVL.

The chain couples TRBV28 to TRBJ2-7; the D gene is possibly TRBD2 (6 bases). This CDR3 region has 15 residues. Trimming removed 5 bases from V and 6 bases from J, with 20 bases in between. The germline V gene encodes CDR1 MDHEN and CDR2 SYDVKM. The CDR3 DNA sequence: TGTGCCAGCAGTGGGGGGTTTCCGGGAGAAAGCGAGCAGTACTTC. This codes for CASSGGFPGESEQYF.

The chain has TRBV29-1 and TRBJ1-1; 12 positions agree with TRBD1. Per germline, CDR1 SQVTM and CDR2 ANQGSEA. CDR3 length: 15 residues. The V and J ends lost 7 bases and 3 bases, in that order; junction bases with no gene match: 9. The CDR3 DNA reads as TGCAGCGCTGATGGGACAGGGGGCGCGGACACTGAAGCTTTCTTT. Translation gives CSADGTGGADTEAFF.

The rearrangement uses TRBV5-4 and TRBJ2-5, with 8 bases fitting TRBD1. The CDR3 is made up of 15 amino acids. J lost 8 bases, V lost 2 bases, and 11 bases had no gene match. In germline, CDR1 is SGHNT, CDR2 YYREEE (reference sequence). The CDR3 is CASSLIFGQGITQYF. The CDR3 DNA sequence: TGTGCCAGCAGCTTAATATTCGGACAGGGTATAACCCAGTACTTC.

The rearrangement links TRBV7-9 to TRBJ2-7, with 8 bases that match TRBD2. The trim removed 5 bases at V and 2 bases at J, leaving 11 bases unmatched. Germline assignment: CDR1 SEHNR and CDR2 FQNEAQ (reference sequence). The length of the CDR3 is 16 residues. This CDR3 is CASSTAPTSAAYEQYF. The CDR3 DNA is TGTGCCAGCAGCACCGCTCCGACTAGCGCAGCCTACGAGCAGTACTTC.

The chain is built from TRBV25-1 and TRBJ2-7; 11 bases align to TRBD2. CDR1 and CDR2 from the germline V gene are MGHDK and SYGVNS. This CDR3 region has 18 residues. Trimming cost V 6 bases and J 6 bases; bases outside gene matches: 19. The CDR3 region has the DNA TGTGCCAGCAGGGCCGGGACAGGGAGGCTAGCGGGAGGAGTCGAGCAGTACTTC. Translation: CASRAGTGRLAGGVEQYF.

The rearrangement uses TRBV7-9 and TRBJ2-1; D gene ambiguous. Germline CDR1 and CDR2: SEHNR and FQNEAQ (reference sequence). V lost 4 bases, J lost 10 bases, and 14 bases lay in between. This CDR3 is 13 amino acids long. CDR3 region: CASSSRVLFEQFF. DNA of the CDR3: TGTGCCAGCAGCTCTAGGGTTTTGTTCGAGCAGTTCTTC. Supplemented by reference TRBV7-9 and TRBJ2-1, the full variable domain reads DTGVSQNPRHKITKRGQNVTFRCDPISEHNRLYWYRQTLGQGPEFLTYFQNEAQLEKSRLLSDRFSAERPKGSFSTLEIQRTEQGDSAMYLCASSSRVLFEQFFGPGTRLTVL.

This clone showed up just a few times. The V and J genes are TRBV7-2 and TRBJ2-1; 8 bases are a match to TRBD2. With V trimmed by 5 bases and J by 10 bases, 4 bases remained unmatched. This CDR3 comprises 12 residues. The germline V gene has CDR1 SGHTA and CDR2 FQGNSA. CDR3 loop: CASSGRLAEQFF. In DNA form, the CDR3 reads TGTGCCAGCAGCGGACGACTAGCGGAGCAGTTCTTC.